This T cell receptor (beta chain) was observed in a study of PD-1 blockade in classical Hodgkin lymphoma. Time point of the sample: cycle 4 day 1 (C4D1), after 5 to 7 weeks of nivolumab. Every single patient, without exception, relapsed after autologous stem cell transplantation, and brentuximab vedotin exposure varied. Negative selection with magnetic separation was used to purify CD4+ T cells from thawed PBMCs. CDR1 and CDR2 from the germline V gene are SGHRS and YFSETQ. The CDR3 runs 15 residues. With 0 bases clipped from V and 3 bases from J, the junction kept 1 base outside the gene matches. The repertoire was sequenced with immunoSEQ multiplex PCR; TCRdb's copy has only in-frame clones and lacks some. The data hold more than 25,000 clones, with more than 80% observed a single time.

The sequence came from a human donor with classical Hodgkin lymphoma. The sample here was CD4+ T cells from blood, taken before the fourth cycle of nivolumab. The chain is built from TRBV5-1 and TRBJ2-1; 9 bases are shared with TRBD2. The CDR3 region has the DNA TGCGCCAGCAGCTTGGTAGCGGGGGACTACAATGAGCAGTTCTTC. As protein: CASSLVAGDYNEQFF.